The clone carrying this T cell receptor beta chain was found a few times. The antigen is unknown. The source of the sample is a study of T-cell memory formation after mild COVID-19. MiXCR was run by TCRdb on the 5' RACE reads, yielding one entry per CDR3 protein. The table records 25,000 to 30,000 distinct CDR3 sequences, roughly 16% of them present only once. V lost 0 bases to trimming and J lost 2 bases, with 12 bases between them. This CDR3 is built from 16 residues. CDR1 and CDR2 from the germline V gene are SGDLS and YYNGEE. Study-level findings and limits: Later expanders leaned CD4+, whereas clones that contracted between day 15 and 85 were balanced CD4/CD8. Still unconfirmed is whether the second-wave clones peaking on day 37 recognized SARS-CoV-2.

This clonotype originated in an adult who had mild COVID-19 (a few samples of this study predate the infection). Cell type and time point are not known. Material for sequencing was PBMCs or a T cell subset sorted from them (not recorded which). The rearrangement uses TRBV9 and TRBJ1-5; D uncertain. CDR3 residues: CASSVGPGTGNQPQHF. The DNA for the CDR3 is TGTGCCAGCAGCGTAGGACCGGGAACCGGCAATCAGCCCCAGCATTTT.